This is a list of T cell receptor beta chains from one sample in a study of blood T cell repertoires in COVID-19. Method: immunoSEQ multiplex PCR; TCRdb's copy keeps in-frame clones and lacks some. The sample contains 130,000 to 150,000 clones, approximately 90% of which appear only once. The sequencing input was PBMCs or T cells enriched from blood (not recorded which). The receptors were sampled from a woman between 40 and 50 years old who had been exposed to COVID-19. The conserved cysteine and the conserved F or W are not part of the CDR3 here. Part of the rows lack a size; the others show once, few, many or a class for expanded clones.

J gene | V gene | clone size | CDR3 length | CDR3 protein
TRBJ1-5 | TRBV29-1 | - | 10 | SVAGGNQPQH
TRBJ2-2 | TRBV2 | once | 13 | ATWGPGGRTGELF
TRBJ2-1 | TRBV9 | - | 11 | ASGGLARNEQF
TRBJ1-2 | TRBV20-1 | - | 10 | SASTGNYGYT
TRBJ1-2 | TRBV12-1 | - | 14 | ASSSNRTGSNYGYT
TRBJ2-5 | TRBV9 | - | 12 | ASSFGQAEETQY
TRBJ1-2 | TRBV6-5 | - | 10 | ASYRDSYGYT
TRBJ1-2 | TRBV5-1 | - | 13 | ASSLRGREDYGYT
TRBJ1-2 | TRBV19 | - | 13 | ASSILNRANYGYT
TRBJ2-1 | TRBV5-1 | - | 13 | ASGPGTSGMNEQF
TRBJ2-1 | TRBV7-6 | - | 10 | ASSRAYNEQF
TRBJ1-4 | TRBV29-1 | - | 11 | SVYGTENEKLF
TRBJ1-1 | TRBV14 | - | 13 | ASSPRQGGRTEAF
TRBJ1-1 | TRBV5-5 | - | 14 | ASSSGQGYLNTEAF
TRBJ2-3 | TRBV6-5 | - | 9 | ASSFRDTQY
TRBJ2-7 | TRBV6-5 | - | 14 | ASSYSIEGVTYEQY
TRBJ2-1 | TRBV5-6 | - | 12 | ASSSRDWDNEQF
TRBJ2-7 | TRBV7-9 | - | 12 | ATKGQGANIEQY
TRBJ1-1 | TRBV5-5 | few | 12 | ASSVVRGETEAF
TRBJ1-1 | TRBV6-5 | - | 11 | ASSLVAGFEAF
TRBJ2-7 | TRBV28 | - | 11 | AGGSGAFREQY
TRBJ1-2 | TRBV5-1 | - | 12 | ASSLAERPGTTT
TRBJ2-1 | TRBV4-1 | - | 13 | ASSQIRDRRNEQF
TRBJ2-1 | TRBV27 | - | 14 | ASSPPSGSSYNEQF
TRBJ2-7 | TRBV11-2 | - | 13 | ASSPGQGLNYEQY
TRBJ1-1 | TRBV27 | - | 11 | ASSSGVRTEAF
TRBJ1-3 | TRBV18 | - | 12 | ASSPPGSRNTIY
TRBJ1-4 | TRBV27 | - | 13 | ASRADRATNEKLF
TRBJ1-1 | TRBV6-5 | - | 12 | ASSYSGGSTEAF
TRBJ2-2 | TRBV7-9 | - | 14 | ASSSASGKHRGELF
TRBJ1-2 | TRBV6-2/TRBV6-3 | - | 14 | ASSYGGTGIENGYT
TRBJ2-7 | TRBV6-5 | - | 10 | ASSYTSGEQY
TRBJ2-1 | TRBV9 | - | 10 | ASSPGGNEQF